The 18 T cell receptor beta chains below come from one sample, sequenced in a study of T cell responses to AZD1222 COVID-19 vaccine. Generated by immunoSEQ multiplex PCR, the TCRdb table keeps only in-frame clones and is missing some. Of around 150,000 clones in the sample, around 88% were seen once. The specimen was peripheral blood, collected on day 0 of AZD1222 vaccination. These receptors were obtained from an adult in good health.

V usage is TRBV20-1 and J usage is TRBJ2-7, with no clear D. Germline-derived CDR1 and CDR2 are DFQATT and SNEGSKA (reference sequence). This CDR3 has 11 residues. Deletions cut 5 bases from V and 3 bases from J, with 8 bases between. CDR3 in amino acids: CSAAGGYEQYF. The CDR3 DNA follows: TGCAGTGCTGCTGGCGGCTACGAGCAGTACTTC.

J is TRBJ2-7 and V is TRBV7-9, with 7 bases matching TRBD2. Trimming cost V 5 bases and J 6 bases; bases outside gene matches: 10. The CDR3 extends over 14 amino acids. Germline V gene sequence: CDR1 SEHNR, CDR2 FQNEAQ (reference sequence). The CDR3 reads CASSHRGEGSEQYF. The CDR3 DNA sequence: TGTGCCAGCAGCCACCGGGGGGAGGGGAGCGAGCAGTACTTC.

The rearrangement links TRBV28 to TRBJ2-2; D uncertain. There are 13 residues in the CDR3. Germline lookup yields CDR1 MDHEN and CDR2 SYDVKM. V lost 6 bases and J lost 4, with 9 bases in between. The CDR3 loop reads CASSLATTGELFF. The CDR3 DNA follows: TGTGCCAGCAGCCTGGCCACCACCGGGGAGCTGTTTTTT.

The V call is TRBV28, the J call TRBJ1-1; no definite D call. Trimming pared 5 bases from V and 10 bases from J, leaving 14 bases between. The V gene's germline CDR1 is MDHEN and CDR2 SYDVKM. The CDR3 has 12 residues. Written as DNA, the CDR3 is TGTGCCAGCAGTAACCTCAGGAGGCTAGCTTTCTTT. It translates to CASSNLRRLAFF.

J is TRBJ2-3 and V is TRBV5-1, with 8 bases that match TRBD2. Germline CDR1 SGHRS, CDR2 YFSETQ. The CDR3 runs 16 residues. The junction had 6 bases not matched to a gene; V was cut back by 1 base and J by 2 bases. CDR3 sequence reads: CASSLWGSGTTDTQYF. DNA of the CDR3: TGCGCCAGCAGCTTGTGGGGTAGCGGGACCACAGATACGCAGTATTTT.

This clone was detected only once. This chain joins TRBV25-1 and TRBJ1-1; D may be TRBD1 (6 bases). V was cut by 7 bases and J by 4 bases, with 19 bases left in between. Per the germline V gene, CDR1 is MGHDK and CDR2 is SYGVNS. This CDR3 spans 15 amino acids. The CDR3 DNA reads as TGTGCCAGCAACCGCGGGGGCCCATGGGGCACTGAAGCTTTCTTT. Residues: CASNRGGPWGTEAFF.

The chain has TRBV6-4 and TRBJ2-2; tentatively, D is TRBD2 (5 bases). Trimming cost V 8 bases and J 3 bases, with 7 bases left between them. Germline V CDR1 and CDR2: MRHNA, SNTAGT. The CDR3 runs 12 residues. CDR3 coding DNA: TGTGCCAGCCGGCGGGACACCGGGGAGCTGTTTTTT. Protein sequence: CASRRDTGELFF.

V and J are TRBV28 and TRBJ1-5; D remains ambiguous. V was clipped by 6 bases and J by 6 bases, with 12 bases between them. The CDR3 length is 13 residues. The germline gives CDR1 MDHEN, CDR2 SYDVKM. The CDR3 protein is CASSTDLVQPQHF. In DNA, the CDR3 is TGTGCCAGCAGCACGGACCTCGTTCAGCCCCAGCATTTT.

The chain links TRBV4-3 to TRBJ2-3, with 7 bases aligning to TRBD2. CDR3 length: 15 residues. V was clipped by 0 bases and J by 4 bases; unmatched bases: 4. Germline V gene lookup returns CDR1 LGHNA and CDR2 YSLEER. The CDR3 bases are TGCGCCAGCAGCCAAGAGGAGCGGGGCGCAGATACGCAGTATTTT. Translation: CASSQEERGADTQYF.

The CDR3 DNA reads as TGCGCCAGCAGCCAAGTCGGCGGGGCGCGCACTGAAGCTTTCTTT. It translates to CASSQVGGARTEAFF. The chain links TRBV4-3 to TRBJ1-1; perhaps TRBD1 as D (5 bases). V was shortened by 1 base and J by 4 bases, with 13 bases between the two germline ends. CDR1 is LGHNA and CDR2 is YSLEER in the germline V gene. This CDR3 is 15 amino acids long.

For this clone: Other DNA sequences within the sample encode an identical CDR3. The chain has TRBV5-1 and TRBJ1-1; perhaps TRBD1 as D (5 bases). Germline V lookup: CDR1 SGHRS, CDR2 YFSETQ. CDR3 size: 13 residues. The ends were cut back, 2 bases at V and 1 base at J, with 6 bases in the middle. CDR3 DNA: TGCGCCAGCAGCTTACAGGCGAACACTGAAGCTTTCTTT. Its translation is CASSLQANTEAFF.

This clone was counted only a few times. CDR3 nucleotides: TGTGCCAGCAGCCGCGGGACGGCGGAAGAGCAGTACTTC. Translation gives CASSRGTAEEQYF. V usage is TRBV7-6 and J usage is TRBJ2-7; possibly TRBD2 for D (6 bases). Trimming pared 5 bases from V and 7 bases from J, leaving 15 bases between. Germline assignment: CDR1 SGHVS and CDR2 FNYEAQ. The CDR3 consists of 13 residues.

This chain joins TRBV11-2 and TRBJ1-6; D is perhaps TRBD1 (5 bases). V was shortened by 4 bases and J by 9 bases, with 13 bases between the two germline ends. CDR1 and CDR2 from the germline V gene are SGHAT and FQNNGV. This CDR3 comprises 14 residues. Written as DNA, the CDR3 is TGTGCCAGCAGCTCTCCAGGGTTGAGTTCACCCCTCCACTTT. Its protein is CASSSPGLSSPLHF. Based on the CDR3 plus reference TRBV11-2 and TRBJ1-6, the full variable domain is EAGVAQSPRYKIIEKRQSVAFWCNPISGHATLYWYQQILGQGPKLLIQFQNNGVVDDSQLPKDRFSAERLKGVDSTLKIQPAKLEDSAVYLCASSSPGLSSPLHFGNGTRLTVT.

The chain carries TRBV6-4 and TRBJ1-5; 10 bases fit TRBD1. Trimming took 2 bases from V and 5 from J; bases not matched to a gene: 6. The CDR3 consists of 16 residues. CDR1 is MRHNA, CDR2 SNTAGT, per germline. The CDR3 reads CASSDPGQGSYQPQHF. The CDR3 region has the DNA TGTGCCAGCAGTGACCCGGGACAGGGGTCGTATCAGCCCCAGCATTTT.

The gene calls are TRBV5-4 and TRBJ2-2, with TRBD1 as a possible D gene (5 bases). Trimming took off 0 bases at V and 7 bases at J, with 16 bases between the two ends. The CDR3 is 16 amino acids. Germline-derived CDR1 and CDR2 are SGHNT and YYREEE (reference sequence). The chain's CDR3 is CASSLALRGAYGELFF. The DNA for the CDR3 is TGTGCCAGCAGCTTGGCCCTCCGTGGGGCATACGGGGAGCTGTTTTTT.

The count of this clone is one. The chain carries TRBV12-3 or TRBV12-4 and TRBJ1-5; no definite D call. The CDR3 sequence is 11 residues long. V lost 6 bases and J 5 bases, leaving 5 bases between the germline ends. The CDR3 region has the DNA TGTGCCAGCAGCCGCGATCAGCCCCAGCATTTT. It translates to CASSRDQPQHF.

This clone was seen just once. V usage is TRBV11-2 and J usage is TRBJ2-1; tentatively, D is TRBD2 (7 bases). Germline CDR1 reads SGHAT; CDR2 reads FQNNGV. Trimming left V 3 bases short and J 9 bases short, with 15 bases between. The CDR3 extends over 14 amino acids. CDR3 bases: TGTGCCAGCAGCTTGGCCGGGGGGCTGGGTGAGCAGTTCTTC. Protein: CASSLAGGLGEQFF. Based on the CDR3 plus reference TRBV11-2 and TRBJ2-1, the full variable domain is EAGVAQSPRYKIIEKRQSVAFWCNPISGHATLYWYQQILGQGPKLLIQFQNNGVVDDSQLPKDRFSAERLKGVDSTLKIQPAKLEDSAVYLCASSLAGGLGEQFFGPGTRLTVL.

The V call is TRBV27, the J call TRBJ1-1, with D possibly matching TRBD1 (5 bases). CDR3 size: 15 residues. V dropped 3 bases and J dropped 0 bases, with 11 bases sitting between them. Looked up from germline, CDR1 is MNHEY and CDR2 is SMNVEV (reference sequence). DNA of the CDR3: TGTGCCAGCAGTTTGAGGGGACTCATGAACACTGAAGCTTTCTTT. This gives the protein CASSLRGLMNTEAFF.